Shown below are 4 T cell receptor beta chains from a single sample sequenced in a study of CD8 T cells in ankylosing spondylitis. The study's findings and limits: Several highly homologous variants made up a TCR beta motif, and this motif appeared characteristic of ankylosing spondylitis blood.

TCRdb re-called the 5' RACE reads through MiXCR, storing one row per CDR3 protein. The sample includes 750,000 to 850,000 distinct CDR3 sequences, about 10% of them seen just once. These receptors are not linked to any known antigen. The material sequenced was blood, either unsorted or a sorted T cell fraction (not recorded which). The receptors derive from a male donor with ankylosing spondylitis.

This clonotype was counted at least ten times. The rearrangement joins TRBV27 to TRBJ1-3; a possible D gene is TRBD1 (6 bases). CDR3 length equals 14 residues. Trimming removed 5 bases at V and 4 bases at J, with 12 bases between. Per the germline V gene, CDR1 is MNHEY and CDR2 is SMNVEV (reference sequence). DNA for the CDR3: TGTGCCAGCAGTATCAACGACAGGGGAAACACCATATATTTT. Translation: CASSINDRGNTIYF.

This chain links TRBV5-1 with TRBJ1-4; D not certain. V gave up 0 bases and J gave up 8 bases, with 11 bases separating them. This CDR3 is built from 14 residues. Germline loops: CDR1 SGHRS, CDR2 YFSETQ. In nucleotides, the CDR3 is TGCGCCAGCAGCTTGGTCGGTTTAGGAGAAAAACTGTTTTTT. Translation: CASSLVGLGEKLFF.

Many counts were recorded for this clonotype. This chain connects TRBV5-1 to TRBJ1-1; perhaps TRBD1 as D (5 bases). Trimming pared 0 bases from V and 6 bases from J, leaving 15 bases between. Looked up from germline, CDR1 is SGHRS and CDR2 is YFSETQ. The CDR3 totals 15 residues. This chain's CDR3 is CASSLGGTLDAEAFF. CDR3 nucleotide sequence: TGCGCCAGCAGCTTGGGTGGGACGTTGGACGCTGAAGCTTTCTTT.

This chain connects TRBV20-1 to TRBJ2-7; 11 nucleotides match TRBD2. The CDR3 runs 15 residues. Germline V gives CDR1 DFQATT, CDR2 SNEGSKA (reference sequence). Germline trimming cut 1 base from V and 3 bases from J; bases unmatched to any gene: 5. In DNA form, the CDR3 reads TGCAGTGCTAGAGCGGGACTAGCGGACCTCTACGAGCAGTACTTC. Translating it yields CSARAGLADLYEQYF.